The entry that follows covers one T cell receptor beta chain sequence. CDR1 is SGHNT and CDR2 is YENEEA in the germline V gene. The CDR3 runs to 16 residues. The V gene end was trimmed by 5 bases and the J gene end by 1 base; junction bases not matched to a gene: 9. In the original processing: Amplified reference gene primers provided the basis for estimating nucleated cell counts. The assay was immunoSEQ multiplex PCR, and TCRdb's table has in-frame clones only and misses some. D and trimming were read from the DNA, whereas the V and J calls and clone size are those reported in that table. The data contain some 130,000 clones, more than 70% of them singletons. This sample is part of a study of blood T cell repertoires in COVID-19. Study-level information: Some COVID-19 samples were acute and others convalescent; all came from the United States, Italy and Spain. Sources were T cells, B-cell-depleted T cells, or PBMCs; the material itself was cDNA or gDNA.

Sequenced: peripheral blood. V usage is TRBV11-3 and J usage is TRBJ2-3; 7 nucleotides align to TRBD1. This clonotype was obtained from a man aged 45-65 years with acute or convalescent COVID-19. CDR3 amino acids: CASSETRGQRTDTQYF. The CDR3 region has the DNA TGTGCCAGCAGCGAAACTAGGGGGCAGCGCACAGATACGCAGTATTTT. Full variable domain (missing parts from reference TRBV11-3 and TRBJ2-3): EAGVVQSPRYKIIEKKQPVAFWCNPISGHNTLYWYLQNLGQGPELLIRYENEEAVDDSQLPKDRFSAERLKGVDSTLKIQPAELGDSAVYLCASSETRGQRTDTQYFGPGTRLTVL.